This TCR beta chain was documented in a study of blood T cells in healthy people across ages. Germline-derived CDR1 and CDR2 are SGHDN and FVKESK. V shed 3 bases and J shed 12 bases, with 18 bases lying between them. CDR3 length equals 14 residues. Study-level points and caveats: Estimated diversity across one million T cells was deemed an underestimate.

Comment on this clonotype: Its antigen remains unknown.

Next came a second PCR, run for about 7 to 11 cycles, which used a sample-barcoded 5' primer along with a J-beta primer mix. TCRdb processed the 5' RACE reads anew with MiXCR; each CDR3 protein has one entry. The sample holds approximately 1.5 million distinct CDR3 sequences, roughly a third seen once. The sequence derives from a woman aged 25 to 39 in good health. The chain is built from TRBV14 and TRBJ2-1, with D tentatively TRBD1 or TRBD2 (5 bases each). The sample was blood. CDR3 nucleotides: TGTGCCAGCAGCCAGGGACCCCTCCGTCTGGGGCAGTTCTTC. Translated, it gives CASSQGPLRLGQFF.